In this sample, the clone carrying this T cell receptor beta chain turned up a few times. One junction end does not reproduce the germline sequence, and a read error may be involved. This entry comes from a study of beta chain features in type 1 diabetes. Expressed TCRB transcripts were sequenced, since all the RNA that had been isolated was reverse transcribed. Data came from immunoSEQ multiplex PCR; TCRdb stores just in-frame clones and leaves some out. Here the sample spans about 180,000 clones, about 12% being singletons. This CDR3 spans 11 amino acids. Germline CDR1 reads GTSNPN; CDR2 reads SVGIG (reference sequence).

This receptor was taken from a woman between 18 and 30 years old in good health. The chain recombines TRBV30 with TRBJ1-1; tentatively, D is TRBD1 (5 bases). Sequencing input: central memory CD4+ T cells from blood. CDR3 sequence reads: CAWSVNPGQAF. The CDR3 DNA is TGTGCCTGGAGTGTCAACCCAGGGCAGGCGTTT.